Each of the 9 T cell receptor beta chains below was sequenced from the same sample in a study of cytomegalovirus exposure and HLA in healthy donors. Profiling relied on immunoSEQ multiplex PCR, and the TCRdb table lists in-frame clones only, not all of them. The table includes about 140,000 clones, roughly nine tenths detected once. Sequencing input: PBMCs. These TCRs come from a man younger than 35 in good health and CMV-seronegative.

This chain uses TRBV5-6 with TRBJ1-1, with a weak D call TRBD1 (6 bases). V was trimmed by 3 bases and J by 0 bases, leaving 6 bases between them. CDR1 and CDR2 (germline): SGHDT, YYEEEE. The CDR3 loop spans 13 amino acids. The CDR3 region is CASSWDMNTEAFF. As DNA, the CDR3 is TGTGCCAGCAGCTGGGACATGAACACTGAAGCTTTCTTT.

The J gene is TRBJ1-4, the V gene TRBV28, with a weak D call TRBD1 (6 bases). Germline lookup yields CDR1 MDHEN and CDR2 SYDVKM. The CDR3 extends over 13 amino acids. The germline V and J ends were trimmed by 8 bases and 7 bases, with 14 bases remaining between them. In DNA form, the CDR3 reads TGTGCCAGCCAACAGGGTATAGGTGAAAAACTGTTTTTT. Translation gives CASQQGIGEKLFF. Supplemented by reference TRBV28 and TRBJ1-4, the full variable domain reads DVKVTQSSRYLVKRTGEKVFLECVQDMDHENMFWYRQDPGLGLRLIYFSYDVKMKEKGDIPEGYSVSREKKERFSLILESASTNQTSMYLCASQQGIGEKLFFGSGTQLSVL.

V and J are TRBV2 and TRBJ2-1; 8 bases agree with TRBD1. There are 13 residues in the CDR3. CDR1 is SNHLY, CDR2 FYNNEI, per germline. V was clipped by 6 bases and J by 15 bases; unmatched bases: 13. The CDR3 loop is CASRVWADGQGFF. The CDR3 DNA is TGTGCCAGCAGAGTCTGGGCTGACGGACAGGGGTTCTTC.

The chain employs TRBV25-1 and TRBJ1-1; D gene unclear. CDR3 length equals 13 residues. Trimming stripped 3 bases from V and 5 bases from J, with 10 bases between. Germline-derived CDR1 and CDR2 are MGHDK and SYGVNS. CDR3 loop: CASSDRGGTEAFF. Written as DNA, the CDR3 is TGTGCCAGCAGTGACCGGGGAGGTACTGAAGCTTTCTTT.

The chain couples TRBV7-2 to TRBJ2-6; 12 bases are shared with TRBD2. CDR3 length: 18 amino acids. The trim removed 5 bases at V and 1 base at J, leaving 6 bases unmatched. Looked up from germline, CDR1 is SGHTA and CDR2 is FQGNSA. The CDR3 coding sequence is TGTGCCAGCAGCCCGGGACTAGCGGGTCCGTCTGGGGCCAACGTCCTGACTTTC. The encoded protein is CASSPGLAGPSGANVLTF.

The rearrangement uses TRBV19 and TRBJ2-7; 8 nucleotides match TRBD2. Germline CDR1 LNHDA, CDR2 SQIVND (reference sequence). Germline trimming cut 4 bases from V and 2 bases from J; bases unmatched to any gene: 4. The CDR3 extends over 14 amino acids. CDR3 DNA sequence: TGTGCCAGTAGTACGGGAGGGCCCCCCTACGAGCAGTACTTC. Translation gives CASSTGGPPYEQYF.

The rearrangement joins TRBV19 to TRBJ2-1; 10 bases align to TRBD2. The J segment lost 4 bases and the V segment lost 3 bases, leaving 6 bases of the junction unmatched. The germline V gene has CDR1 LNHDA and CDR2 SQIVND (reference sequence). This CDR3 region has 16 residues. CDR3 nucleotide sequence: TGTGCCAGTAGTATTGGTCCACTAGCGGGGTACAATGAGCAGTTCTTC. Its protein is CASSIGPLAGYNEQFF.

The V call is TRBV11-2, the J call TRBJ1-4; the D is unclear. Germline lookup yields CDR1 SGHAT and CDR2 FQNNGV. V lost 1 base and J lost 7, with 4 bases in between. The CDR3 length is 12 residues. CDR3 DNA sequence: TGTGCCAGCAGCTTAGTCGGTGAAAAACTGTTTTTT. Translation: CASSLVGEKLFF.

This rearrangement joins TRBV14 to TRBJ1-2; no firm D call. CDR3 length equals 13 residues. V dropped 1 base and J dropped 5 bases, with 8 bases sitting between them. Germline V gene data show CDR1 as SGHDN and CDR2 as FVKESK. CDR3 in amino acids: CASSQVRGYGYTF. Here the CDR3 DNA reads TGTGCCAGCAGCCAAGTTCGAGGGTATGGCTACACCTTC.